This T cell receptor beta chain was obtained from a study of cytotoxic CD8 clonotypes in ibrutinib-treated CLL. Findings of the study overall: Clonality grew at ibrutinib response; at progression, it decreased back toward baseline. Higher circulating CD8+ T-cell counts strongly accompanied higher baseline clonality, above age-matched healthy donors. Public clonotypes occurred uncommonly; on treatment, they contracted or remained stable.

Worth noting for this clone: Antigen unknown.

The assay was immunoSEQ multiplex PCR, and TCRdb's table has in-frame clones only and misses some. The sample holds around 300,000 clones; more than 65% are singletons and the top ten take approximately 7%. This CDR3 is 16 amino acids long. Trimming shortened V by 6 bases and J by 2 bases, and 19 bases separated the two germline ends. CDR1 and CDR2 from the germline V gene are LGHNA and YNFKEQ. This chain uses TRBV4-2 with TRBJ1-2, with D maybe TRBD1 (6 bases). The specimen comprised PBMCs, sampled before ibrutinib treatment. The TCR sequence derives from a human donor with chronic lymphocytic leukemia. CDR3 coding DNA: TGTGCCAGCAGACAACAACCGGGACAAGAAAACTATGGCTACACCTTC. Translated: CASRQQPGQENYGYTF.